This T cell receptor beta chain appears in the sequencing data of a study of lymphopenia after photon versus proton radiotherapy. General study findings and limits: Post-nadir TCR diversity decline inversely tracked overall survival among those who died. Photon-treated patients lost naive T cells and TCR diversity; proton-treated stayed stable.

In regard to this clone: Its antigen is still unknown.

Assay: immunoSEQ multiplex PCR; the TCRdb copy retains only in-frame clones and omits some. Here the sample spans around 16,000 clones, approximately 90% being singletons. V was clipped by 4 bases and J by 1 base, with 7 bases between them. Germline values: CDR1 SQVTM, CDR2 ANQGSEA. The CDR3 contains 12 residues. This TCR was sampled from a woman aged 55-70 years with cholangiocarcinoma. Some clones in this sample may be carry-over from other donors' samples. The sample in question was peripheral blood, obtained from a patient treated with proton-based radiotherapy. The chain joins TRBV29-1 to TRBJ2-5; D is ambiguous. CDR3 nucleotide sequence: TGCAGCGTTGGCGGCCTCCAAGAGACCCAGTACTTC. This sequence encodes CSVGGLQETQYF. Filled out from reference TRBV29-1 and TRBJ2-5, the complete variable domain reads SAVISQKPSRDICQRGTSLTIQCQVDSQVTMMFWYRQQPGQSLTLIATANQGSEATYESGFVIDKFPISRPNLTFSTLTVSNMSPEDSSIYLCSVGGLQETQYFGPGTRLLVL.